The 17 T cell receptor beta chains below were found in one sample sequenced in a study of blood T cell repertoires in COVID-19. Some clones are missing from TCRdb's copy, which holds only in-frame ones; the method was immunoSEQ multiplex PCR. Counted here are about 59,000 clones, 91% occurring once; the ten biggest clones make up roughly 9%. The sequenced sample consisted of peripheral blood. These receptors came from a human donor in a cohort sampled during active COVID-19.

The chain is built from TRBV11-2 and TRBJ1-1; 8 bases are shared with TRBD1. There are 16 residues in the CDR3. Germline assignment: CDR1 SGHAT and CDR2 FQNNGV. Trimming took 0 bases from V and 0 from J; bases not matched to a gene: 3. The chain's CDR3 is CASSLDLDRVNTEAFF. CDR3 nucleotides: TGTGCCAGCAGCTTAGATCTGGACAGGGTGAACACTGAAGCTTTCTTT. Drawing the rest from reference TRBV11-2 and TRBJ1-1, the complete variable domain is EAGVAQSPRYKIIEKRQSVAFWCNPISGHATLYWYQQILGQGPKLLIQFQNNGVVDDSQLPKDRFSAERLKGVDSTLKIQPAKLEDSAVYLCASSLDLDRVNTEAFFGQGTRLTVV.

This chain joins TRBV18 and TRBJ2-1; TRBD2 aligns across 10 bases. Germline V CDR1 and CDR2: KGHSH, LQKENI. The CDR3 is made up of 15 amino acids. The ends lost 6 bases at V and 0 bases at J; junction bases unmatched: 2. CDR3 bases: TGTGCCAGCTCGTCTAGCGGGGGCTCCTACAATGAGCAGTTCTTC. Amino acid sequence: CASSSSGGSYNEQFF.

The rearrangement uses TRBV9 and TRBJ2-3; no definite D call. The CDR3 is 12 residues long. The germline gives CDR1 SGDLS, CDR2 YYNGEE. The ends were cut back, 0 bases at V and 4 bases at J, with 3 bases in the middle. CDR3 bases: TGTGCCAGCAGCGTAGCGGCAGATACGCAGTATTTT. This codes for CASSVAADTQYF.

The rearrangement links TRBV28 to TRBJ2-3; the match to TRBD1 covers 8 bases. Germline lookup yields CDR1 MDHEN and CDR2 SYDVKM. V was clipped by 8 bases and J by 4 bases; unmatched bases: 8. The CDR3 totals 14 residues. DNA for the CDR3: TGTGCCAGCGTGGCAGGGGGCGTATCAGATACGCAGTATTTT. This translates into CASVAGGVSDTQYF.

The chain combines TRBV3-1 (or the pseudogene TRBV3-2) with TRBJ1-4; D perhaps matches TRBD1 (6 bases). Germline V gene lookup returns CDR1 LGHDT and CDR2 YNNKEL (reference sequence). V gave up 0 bases and J gave up 8 bases, with 13 bases separating them. CDR3 length: 15 amino acids. CDR3 nucleotides: TGTGCCAGCAGCCAAGATCGGGGGGCAATCGAAAAACTGTTTTTT. Residues: CASSQDRGAIEKLFF.

This sequence joins TRBV6-6 and TRBJ1-5, with D perhaps TRBD1 (6 bases). V dropped 6 bases and J dropped 7 bases, with 19 bases sitting between them. Germline values: CDR1 MNHNY, CDR2 SVGAGI (reference sequence). The CDR3 loop spans 15 amino acids. CDR3 residues: CASRPTGLRQQPQHF. In nucleotides, the CDR3 is TGTGCCAGCAGGCCTACAGGGTTACGGCAACAGCCCCAGCATTTT.

V usage is TRBV7-2 and J usage is TRBJ1-1; 8 nucleotides align to TRBD1. The CDR3 is made up of 16 amino acids. After removal of 2 bases from V and 0 bases from J, the junction contained 5 bases not matched to a gene. Per germline, CDR1 SGHTA and CDR2 FQGNSA. DNA of the CDR3: TGTGCCAGCAGCTTACGGACAGGGTATATGAACACTGAAGCTTTCTTT. It is translated as CASSLRTGYMNTEAFF.

The chain is built from TRBV5-1 and TRBJ2-5; 10 positions agree with TRBD1. In germline, CDR1 is SGHRS, CDR2 YFSETQ. V lost 0 bases to trimming and J lost 7 bases; unmatched junction nucleotides: 9. The CDR3 is 16 amino acids. The CDR3: CASSLASGQGEGTQYF. CDR3 bases: TGCGCCAGCAGCTTGGCCTCCGGACAGGGGGAAGGGACCCAGTACTTC.

The chain combines TRBV3-1 (or the pseudogene TRBV3-2) with TRBJ2-7; 9 bases agree with TRBD2. The junction had 2 bases not matched to a gene; V was cut back by 1 base and J by 4 bases. CDR1 LGHDT and CDR2 YNNKEL come from the germline V gene (reference sequence). The CDR3 spans 14 residues. CDR3 region: CASSQASGVYEQYF. As DNA, the CDR3 is TGTGCCAGCAGCCAAGCTAGCGGGGTTTACGAGCAGTACTTC.

Points on this clone: The same CDR3 is also encoded by other DNA sequences in this sample. In nucleotides, the CDR3 is TGTGCCAGCTCATCAACAGGGGGCGGGGGAGAGCAGTACTTC. Protein sequence: CASSSTGGGGEQYF. The chain has TRBV18 and TRBJ2-7, with 9 positions matching TRBD1. J was trimmed by 7 bases and V by 5 bases; bases with no gene match: 9. The length of the CDR3 is 14 residues. Germline V lookup: CDR1 KGHSH, CDR2 LQKENI.

V and J are TRBV11-2 and TRBJ2-1; 10 nucleotides line up with TRBD2. The length of the CDR3 is 18 residues. The germline V gene has CDR1 SGHAT and CDR2 FQNNGV. The J segment lost 7 bases and the V segment lost 5 bases, leaving 17 bases of the junction unmatched. The CDR3 DNA reads as TGTGCCAGCAGCCCCTATCTATTTAGCGGGGGGCGGGGAAATGAGCAGTTCTTC. Translated, it gives CASSPYLFSGGRGNEQFF. Drawing the rest from reference TRBV11-2 and TRBJ2-1, the complete variable domain is EAGVAQSPRYKIIEKRQSVAFWCNPISGHATLYWYQQILGQGPKLLIQFQNNGVVDDSQLPKDRFSAERLKGVDSTLKIQPAKLEDSAVYLCASSPYLFSGGRGNEQFFGPGTRLTVL.

The genes are TRBV2 and TRBJ2-7, with TRBD1 matching 9 bases. The CDR3 is made up of 15 amino acids. Germline V gene data show CDR1 as SNHLY and CDR2 as FYNNEI. The V segment lost 5 bases and the J segment 0 bases; nucleotides outside the gene matches: 5. The CDR3: CASSTDRGGSYEQYF. In nucleotides, the CDR3 is TGTGCCAGCAGTACGGACAGGGGAGGCTCCTACGAGCAGTACTTC.

This chain uses TRBV7-2 with TRBJ2-7; 10 bases line up with TRBD1. V trimming: 3 bases; J trimming: 3 bases; junction bases outside the gene matches: 5. This CDR3 contains 15 residues. Per germline, CDR1 SGHTA and CDR2 FQGNSA. The CDR3 region is CASSFGGQGSYEQYF. The CDR3 coding sequence is TGTGCCAGCAGCTTTGGGGGACAGGGGAGCTACGAGCAGTACTTC.

This chain joins TRBV18 and TRBJ2-5; possible D gene TRBD2, 6 bases. This CDR3 has 14 amino acids. The V end was cut by 2 bases, the J end by 4 bases, with 11 bases between. Germline loops: CDR1 KGHSH, CDR2 LQKENI. CDR3 DNA: TGTGCCAGCTCACCATCTCAGGGAGGAGAGACCCAGTACTTC. This translates into CASSPSQGGETQYF.

The rearrangement uses TRBV7-2 and TRBJ2-5; D may be TRBD1 (6 bases). The length of the CDR3 is 18 residues. Germline CDR1 SGHTA, CDR2 FQGNSA. Trimming took off 5 bases at V and 7 bases at J, with 29 bases between the two ends. CDR3 nucleotides: TGTGCCAGCAGCCCTAGTAGCCTCTTTGGGGACACTGGGGGGACCCAGTACTTC. Encoded protein: CASSPSSLFGDTGGTQYF.

The chain links TRBV5-1 to TRBJ2-7; a possible D gene is TRBD2 (6 bases). Trimming took 0 bases from V and 6 from J, leaving 10 bases between them. The CDR3 covers 13 residues. The germline CDR1 and CDR2 sequences are SGHRS and YFSETQ. The chain's CDR3 is CASSLVLASEQYF. The CDR3 DNA is TGCGCCAGCAGCTTGGTTCTAGCGAGCGAGCAGTACTTC.

The chain carries TRBV4-3 and TRBJ2-3; no clear D gene. Trimming cost V 4 bases and J 4 bases, with 9 bases left between them. Germline V gives CDR1 LGHNA, CDR2 YSLEER. The CDR3 totals 13 residues. The CDR3 sequence is CASSPLYADTQYF. CDR3 DNA: TGCGCCAGCAGCCCCCTCTATGCAGATACGCAGTATTTT.